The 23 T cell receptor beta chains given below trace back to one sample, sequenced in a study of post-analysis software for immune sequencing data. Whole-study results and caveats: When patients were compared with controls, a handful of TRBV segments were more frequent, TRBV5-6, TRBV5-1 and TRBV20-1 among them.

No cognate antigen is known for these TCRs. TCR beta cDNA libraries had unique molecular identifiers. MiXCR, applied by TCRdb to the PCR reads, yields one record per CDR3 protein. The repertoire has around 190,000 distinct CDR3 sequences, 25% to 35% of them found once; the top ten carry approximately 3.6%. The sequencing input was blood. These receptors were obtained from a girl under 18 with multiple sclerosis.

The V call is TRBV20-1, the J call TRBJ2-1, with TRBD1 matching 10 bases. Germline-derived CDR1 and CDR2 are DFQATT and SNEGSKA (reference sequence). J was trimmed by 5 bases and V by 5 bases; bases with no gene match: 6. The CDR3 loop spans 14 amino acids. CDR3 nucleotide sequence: TGCAGTGCTCTAGACAGGGGGCTCGACAATGAGCAGTTCTTC. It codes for CSALDRGLDNEQFF.

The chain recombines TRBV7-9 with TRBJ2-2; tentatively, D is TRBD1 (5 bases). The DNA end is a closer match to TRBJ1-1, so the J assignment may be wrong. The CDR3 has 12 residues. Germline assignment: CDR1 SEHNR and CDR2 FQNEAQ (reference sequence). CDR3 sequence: CASSPGAGGAFF. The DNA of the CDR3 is TGTGCCAGCAGCCCTGGGGCAGGTGGAGCTTTCTTT.

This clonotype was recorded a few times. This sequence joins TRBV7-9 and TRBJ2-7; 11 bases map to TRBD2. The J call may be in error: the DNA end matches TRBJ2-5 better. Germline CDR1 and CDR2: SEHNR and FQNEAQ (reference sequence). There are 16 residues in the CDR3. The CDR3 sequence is CASSLRPSGGQETQYF. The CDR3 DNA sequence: TGTGCCAGCAGCTTACGCCCTAGCGGGGGGCAAGAGACCCAGTACTTC.

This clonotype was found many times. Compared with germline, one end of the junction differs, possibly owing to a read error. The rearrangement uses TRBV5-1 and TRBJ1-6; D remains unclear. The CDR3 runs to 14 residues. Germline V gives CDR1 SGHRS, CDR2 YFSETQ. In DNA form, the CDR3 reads TGCGCCAGCAGCTTGGGACGGACTAATTCACCCCCCCACTTT. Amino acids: CASSLGRTNSPPHF. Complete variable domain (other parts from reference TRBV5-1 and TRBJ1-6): KAGVTQTPRYLIKTRGQQVTLSCSPISGHRSVSWYQQTPGQGLQFLFEYFSETQRNKGNFPGRFSGRQFSNSRSEMNVSTLELGDSALYLCASSLGRTNSPPHFGNGTRLTVT.

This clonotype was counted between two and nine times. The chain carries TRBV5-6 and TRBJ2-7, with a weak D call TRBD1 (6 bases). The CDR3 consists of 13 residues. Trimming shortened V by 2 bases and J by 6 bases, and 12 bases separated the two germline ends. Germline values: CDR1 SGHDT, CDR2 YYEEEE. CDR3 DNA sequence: TGTGCCAGCAGCTTAGGACAGTCTCGCGAGCAGTACTTC. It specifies CASSLGQSREQYF. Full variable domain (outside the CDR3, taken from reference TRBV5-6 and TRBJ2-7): DAGVTQSPTHLIKTRGQQVTLRCSPKSGHDTVSWYQQALGQGPQFIFQYYEEEERQRGNFPDRFSGHQFPNYSSELNVNALLLGDSALYLCASSLGQSREQYFGPGTRLTVT.

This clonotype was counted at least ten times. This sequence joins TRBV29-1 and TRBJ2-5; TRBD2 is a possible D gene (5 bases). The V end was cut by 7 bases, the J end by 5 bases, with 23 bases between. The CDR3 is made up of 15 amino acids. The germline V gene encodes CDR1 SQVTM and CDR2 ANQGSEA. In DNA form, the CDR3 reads TGCAGCGCCCACCCCCACTTACGACCGGGGGAGACCCAGTACTTC. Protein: CSAHPHLRPGETQYF.

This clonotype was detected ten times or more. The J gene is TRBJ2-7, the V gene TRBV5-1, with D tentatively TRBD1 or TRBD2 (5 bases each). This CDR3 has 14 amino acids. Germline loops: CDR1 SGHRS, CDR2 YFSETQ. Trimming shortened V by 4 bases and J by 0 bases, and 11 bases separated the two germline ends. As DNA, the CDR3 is TGCGCCAGCAGCCCCTGGGACGGCTCCTACGAGCAGTACTTC. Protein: CASSPWDGSYEQYF. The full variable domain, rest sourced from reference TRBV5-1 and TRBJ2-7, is KAGVTQTPRYLIKTRGQQVTLSCSPISGHRSVSWYQQTPGQGLQFLFEYFSETQRNKGNFPGRFSGRQFSNSRSEMNVSTLELGDSALYLCASSPWDGSYEQYFGPGTRLTVT.

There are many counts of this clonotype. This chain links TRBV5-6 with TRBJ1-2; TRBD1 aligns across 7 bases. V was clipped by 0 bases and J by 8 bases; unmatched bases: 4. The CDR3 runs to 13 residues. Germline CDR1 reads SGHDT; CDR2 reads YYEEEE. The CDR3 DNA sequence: TGTGCCAGCAGCTTGGCCCAGGGGGGGGGCTACACCTTC. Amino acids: CASSLAQGGGYTF.

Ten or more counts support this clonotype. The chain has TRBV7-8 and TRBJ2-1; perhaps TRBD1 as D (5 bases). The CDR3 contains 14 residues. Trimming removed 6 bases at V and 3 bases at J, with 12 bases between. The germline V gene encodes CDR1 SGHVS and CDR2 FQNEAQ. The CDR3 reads CASRNQGNYNEQFF. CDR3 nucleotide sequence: TGTGCCAGCAGAAACCAGGGCAACTACAATGAGCAGTTCTTC.

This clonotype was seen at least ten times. The CDR3 DNA follows: TGCAGTGCTACTACAGGGACAGGGGGCAATCAGCCCCAGCATTTT. It specifies CSATTGTGGNQPQHF. The V gene is TRBV20-1, the J gene TRBJ1-5; 10 nucleotides agree with TRBD1. The CDR3 runs to 15 residues. The ends lost 4 bases at V and 2 bases at J; junction bases unmatched: 5. Germline lookup yields CDR1 DFQATT and CDR2 SNEGSKA (reference sequence).

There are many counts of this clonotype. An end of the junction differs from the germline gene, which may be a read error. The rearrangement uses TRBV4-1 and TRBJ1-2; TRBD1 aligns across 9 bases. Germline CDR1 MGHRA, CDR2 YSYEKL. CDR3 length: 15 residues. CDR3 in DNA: TGCGCCAGCAGCCTCCCCCGGGACAGGGTATATGACTACACCTTC. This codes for CASSLPRDRVYDYTF.

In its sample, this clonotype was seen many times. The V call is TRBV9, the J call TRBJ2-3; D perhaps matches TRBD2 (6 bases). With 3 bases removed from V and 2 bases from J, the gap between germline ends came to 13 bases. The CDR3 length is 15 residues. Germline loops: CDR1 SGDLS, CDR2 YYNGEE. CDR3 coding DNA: TGTGCCAGCAGCGCCTTGGGACTCATCACAGATACGCAGTATTTT. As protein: CASSALGLITDTQYF.

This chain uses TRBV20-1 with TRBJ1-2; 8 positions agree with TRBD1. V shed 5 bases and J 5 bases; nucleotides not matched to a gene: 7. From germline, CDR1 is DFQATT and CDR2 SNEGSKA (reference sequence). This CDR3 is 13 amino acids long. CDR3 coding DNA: TGCAGTGCTCCCCGGACAGGGAAATATGGCTACACCTTC. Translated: CSAPRTGKYGYTF.

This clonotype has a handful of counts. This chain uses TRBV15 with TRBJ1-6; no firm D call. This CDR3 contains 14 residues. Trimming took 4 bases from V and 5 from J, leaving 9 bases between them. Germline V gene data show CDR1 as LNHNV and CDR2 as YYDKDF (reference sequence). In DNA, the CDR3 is TGTGCCACCAGCACGCTTGGGAATAATTCACCCCTCCACTTT. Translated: CATSTLGNNSPLHF.

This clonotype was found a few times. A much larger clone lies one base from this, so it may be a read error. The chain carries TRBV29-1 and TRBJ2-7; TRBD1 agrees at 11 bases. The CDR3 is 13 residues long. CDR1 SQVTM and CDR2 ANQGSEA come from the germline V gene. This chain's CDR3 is CGVGGTGGYEQYF. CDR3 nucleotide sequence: TGCGGCGTCGGAGGGACAGGGGGCTACGAGCAGTACTTC.

The CDR3 reads CASSRQGGGYGYTF. For the CDR3, the DNA is TGTGCCAGTAGCCGACAGGGAGGAGGCTATGGCTACACCTTC. The chain has TRBV19 and TRBJ1-2; 7 nucleotides align to TRBD1. The V gene's germline CDR1 is LNHDA and CDR2 SQIVND (reference sequence). This CDR3 spans 14 amino acids. Trimming took 6 bases from V and 4 from J; bases not matched to a gene: 8.

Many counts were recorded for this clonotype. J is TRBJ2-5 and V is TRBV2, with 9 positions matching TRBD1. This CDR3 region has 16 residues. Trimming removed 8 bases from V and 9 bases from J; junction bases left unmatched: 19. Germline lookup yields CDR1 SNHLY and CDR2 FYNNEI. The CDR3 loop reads CASAPDRGSGAPAQYF. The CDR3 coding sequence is TGTGCCAGCGCACCCGACAGGGGGTCTGGCGCTCCGGCCCAGTACTTC.

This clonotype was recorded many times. The CDR3 reads CASSLGQGEGEQYF. The CDR3 DNA follows: TGCGCCAGCAGCTTGGGGCAGGGCGAGGGAGAGCAGTACTTC. This chain uses TRBV5-1 with TRBJ2-7; D is tentatively TRBD1 or TRBD2 (5 bases each). Trimming pared 0 bases from V and 7 bases from J, leaving 14 bases between. There are 14 residues in the CDR3. CDR1 SGHRS and CDR2 YFSETQ come from the germline V gene.

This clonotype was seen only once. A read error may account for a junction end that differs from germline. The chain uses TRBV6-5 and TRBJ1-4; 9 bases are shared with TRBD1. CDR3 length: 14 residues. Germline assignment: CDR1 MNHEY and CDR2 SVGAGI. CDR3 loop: CASSPTGGNEKRFF. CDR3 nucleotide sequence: TGTGCCAGCAGTCCGACAGGGGGTAATGAAAAACGGTTTTTT.

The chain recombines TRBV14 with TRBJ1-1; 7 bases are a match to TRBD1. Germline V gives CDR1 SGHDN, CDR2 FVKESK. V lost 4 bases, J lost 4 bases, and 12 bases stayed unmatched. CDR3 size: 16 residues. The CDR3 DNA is TGTGCCAGCAGCCTTTACAGGGGCACCCGAAGCACTGAAGCTTTCTTT. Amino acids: CASSLYRGTRSTEAFF.

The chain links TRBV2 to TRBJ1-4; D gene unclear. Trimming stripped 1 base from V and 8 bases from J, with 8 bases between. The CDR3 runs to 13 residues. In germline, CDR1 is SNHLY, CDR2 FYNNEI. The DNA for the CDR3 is TGTGCCAGCAGTGAAGGTACCGAGGAAAAACTGTTTTTT. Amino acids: CASSEGTEEKLFF.

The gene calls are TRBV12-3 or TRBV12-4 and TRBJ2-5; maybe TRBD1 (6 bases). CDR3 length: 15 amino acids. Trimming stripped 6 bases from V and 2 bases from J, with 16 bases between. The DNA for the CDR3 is TGTGCCAGCAGGCTAAGGGGGAAGGCACAAGAGACCCAGTACTTC. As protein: CASRLRGKAQETQYF.

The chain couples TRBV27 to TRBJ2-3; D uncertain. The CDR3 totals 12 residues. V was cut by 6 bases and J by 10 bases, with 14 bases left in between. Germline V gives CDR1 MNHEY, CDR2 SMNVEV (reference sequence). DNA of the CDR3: TGTGCCAGCAGCCCTAAGCAGGATGCGCAGTATTTT. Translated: CASSPKQDAQYF.